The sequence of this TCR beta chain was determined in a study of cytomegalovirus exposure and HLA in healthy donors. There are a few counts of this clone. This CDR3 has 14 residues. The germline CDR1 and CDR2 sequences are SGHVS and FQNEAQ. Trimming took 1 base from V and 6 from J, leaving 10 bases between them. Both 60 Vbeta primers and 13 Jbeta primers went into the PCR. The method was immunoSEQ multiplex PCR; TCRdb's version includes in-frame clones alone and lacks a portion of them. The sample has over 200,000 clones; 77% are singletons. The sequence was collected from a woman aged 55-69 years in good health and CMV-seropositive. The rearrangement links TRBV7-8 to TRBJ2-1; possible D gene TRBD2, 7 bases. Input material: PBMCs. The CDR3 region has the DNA TGTGCCAGCAGCTTAGTAAGGGGGGGCAATGAGCAGTTCTTC. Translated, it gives CASSLVRGGNEQFF.